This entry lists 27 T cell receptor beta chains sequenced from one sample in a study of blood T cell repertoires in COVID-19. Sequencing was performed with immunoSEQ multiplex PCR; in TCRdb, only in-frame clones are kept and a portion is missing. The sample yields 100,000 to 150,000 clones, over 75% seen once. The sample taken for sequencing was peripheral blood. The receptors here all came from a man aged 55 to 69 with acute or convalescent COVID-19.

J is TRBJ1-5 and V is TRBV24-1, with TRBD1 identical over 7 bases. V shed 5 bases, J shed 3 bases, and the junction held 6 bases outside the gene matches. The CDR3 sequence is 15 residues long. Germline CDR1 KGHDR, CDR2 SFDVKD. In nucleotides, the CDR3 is TGTGCCACCAGTGGTGCGGGACAGAACAATCAGCCCCAGCATTTT. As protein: CATSGAGQNNQPQHF.

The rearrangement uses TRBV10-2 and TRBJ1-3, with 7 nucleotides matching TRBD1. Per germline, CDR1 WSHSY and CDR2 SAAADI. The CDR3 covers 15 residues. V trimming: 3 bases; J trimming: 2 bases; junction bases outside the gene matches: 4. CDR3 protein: CASSDPGTAGNTIYF. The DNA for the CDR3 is TGCGCCAGCAGTGACCCTGGGACAGCTGGAAACACCATATATTTT.

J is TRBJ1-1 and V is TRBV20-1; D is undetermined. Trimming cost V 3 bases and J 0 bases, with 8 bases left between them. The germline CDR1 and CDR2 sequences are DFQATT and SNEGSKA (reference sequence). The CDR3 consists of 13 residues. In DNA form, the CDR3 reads TGCAGTGCTAGTCGGGATCTGAACACTGAAGCTTTCTTT. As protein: CSASRDLNTEAFF.

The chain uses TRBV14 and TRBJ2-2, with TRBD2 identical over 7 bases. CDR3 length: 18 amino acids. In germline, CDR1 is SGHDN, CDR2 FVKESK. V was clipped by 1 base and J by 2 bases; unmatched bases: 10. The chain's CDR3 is CASSQVRSGFTNTGELFF. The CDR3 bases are TGTGCCAGCAGCCAAGTCCGTAGCGGGTTTACAAACACCGGGGAGCTGTTTTTT.

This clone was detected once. The CDR3 nucleotides are TGTGCCAGCCACGCCCGGGACTCCCCCTACGAGCAGTACTTC. Translated: CASHARDSPYEQYF. The chain uses TRBV19 and TRBJ2-7; D may be TRBD2 (6 bases). The length of the CDR3 is 14 residues. Germline assignment: CDR1 LNHDA and CDR2 SQIVND (reference sequence). V was clipped by 9 bases and J by 2 bases, with 17 bases between them.

CDR3 nucleotide sequence: TGTGCCAGCAGTGGACTAGCGGTATCATACAATGAGCAGTTCTTC. Its protein is CASSGLAVSYNEQFF. The V call is TRBV27, the J call TRBJ2-1; 10 bases agree with TRBD2. In germline, CDR1 is MNHEY, CDR2 SMNVEV (reference sequence). The CDR3 spans 15 residues. The V and J ends lost 5 bases and 4 bases, in that order; junction bases with no gene match: 5.

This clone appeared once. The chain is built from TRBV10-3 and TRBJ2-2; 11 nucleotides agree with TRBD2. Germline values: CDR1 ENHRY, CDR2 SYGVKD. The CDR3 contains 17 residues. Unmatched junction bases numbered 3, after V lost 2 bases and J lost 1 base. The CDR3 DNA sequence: TGTGCCATCAGTGAGACTAGCGGGAGCCTGAACACCGGGGAGCTGTTTTTT. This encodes CAISETSGSLNTGELFF.

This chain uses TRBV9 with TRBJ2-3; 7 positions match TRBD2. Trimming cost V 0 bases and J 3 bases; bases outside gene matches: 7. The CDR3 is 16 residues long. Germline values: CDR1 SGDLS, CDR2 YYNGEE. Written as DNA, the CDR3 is TGTGCCAGCAGCGTAGGGGAGGGAGGGCCTACAGATACGCAGTATTTT. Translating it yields CASSVGEGGPTDTQYF.

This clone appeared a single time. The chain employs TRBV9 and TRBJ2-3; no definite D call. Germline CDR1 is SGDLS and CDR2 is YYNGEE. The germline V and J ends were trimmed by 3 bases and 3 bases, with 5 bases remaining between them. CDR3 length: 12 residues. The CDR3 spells CASSARTDTQYF. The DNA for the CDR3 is TGTGCCAGCAGCGCCAGAACAGATACGCAGTATTTT.

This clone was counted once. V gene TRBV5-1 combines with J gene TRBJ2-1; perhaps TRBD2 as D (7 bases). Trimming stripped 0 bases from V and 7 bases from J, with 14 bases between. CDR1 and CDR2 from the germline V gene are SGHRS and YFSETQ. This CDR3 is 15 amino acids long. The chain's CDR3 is CASSLEGGGGNEQFF. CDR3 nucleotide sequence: TGCGCCAGCAGCTTGGAGGGGGGAGGGGGAAATGAGCAGTTCTTC. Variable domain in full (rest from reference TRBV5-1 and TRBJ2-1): KAGVTQTPRYLIKTRGQQVTLSCSPISGHRSVSWYQQTPGQGLQFLFEYFSETQRNKGNFPGRFSGRQFSNSRSEMNVSTLELGDSALYLCASSLEGGGGNEQFFGPGTRLTVL.

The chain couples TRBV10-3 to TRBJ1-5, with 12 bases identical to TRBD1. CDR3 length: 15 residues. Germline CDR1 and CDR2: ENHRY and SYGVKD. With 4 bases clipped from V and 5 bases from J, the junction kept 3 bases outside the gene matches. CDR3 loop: CAISVGTGGDQPQHF. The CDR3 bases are TGTGCCATCAGTGTCGGGACAGGGGGCGATCAGCCCCAGCATTTT.

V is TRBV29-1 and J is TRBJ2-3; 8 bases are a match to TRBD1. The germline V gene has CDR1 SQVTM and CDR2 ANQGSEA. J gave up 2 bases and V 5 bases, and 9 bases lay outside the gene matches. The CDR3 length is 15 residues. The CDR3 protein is CSVPAGGHVTDTQYF. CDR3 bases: TGCAGCGTTCCTGCAGGGGGCCATGTCACAGATACGCAGTATTTT.

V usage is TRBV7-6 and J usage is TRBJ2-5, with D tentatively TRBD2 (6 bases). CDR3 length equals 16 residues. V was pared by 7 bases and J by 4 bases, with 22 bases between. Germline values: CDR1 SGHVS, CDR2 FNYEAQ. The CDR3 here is CASTEWRDPARETQYF. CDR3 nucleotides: TGTGCCAGCACGGAATGGAGGGACCCCGCCCGAGAGACCCAGTACTTC. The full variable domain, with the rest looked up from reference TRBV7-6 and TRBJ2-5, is GAGVSQSPRYKVTKRGQDVALRCDPISGHVSLYWYRQALGQGPEFLTYFNYEAQQDKSGLPNDRFSAERPEGSISTLTIQRTEQRDSAMYRCASTEWRDPARETQYFGPGTRLLVL.

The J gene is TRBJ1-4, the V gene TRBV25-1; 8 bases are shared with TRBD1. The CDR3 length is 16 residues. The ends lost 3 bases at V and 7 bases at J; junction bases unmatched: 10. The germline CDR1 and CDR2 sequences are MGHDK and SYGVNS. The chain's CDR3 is CASSDPGQGETEKLFF. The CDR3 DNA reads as TGTGCCAGCAGTGATCCCGGACAGGGCGAGACTGAAAAACTGTTTTTT.

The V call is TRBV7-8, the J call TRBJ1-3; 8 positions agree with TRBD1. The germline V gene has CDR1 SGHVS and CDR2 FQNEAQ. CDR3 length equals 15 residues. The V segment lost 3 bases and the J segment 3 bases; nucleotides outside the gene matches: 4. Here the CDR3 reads CASSFSTGVGNTIYF. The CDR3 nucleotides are TGTGCCAGCAGCTTCTCGACAGGGGTTGGAAACACCATATATTTT.

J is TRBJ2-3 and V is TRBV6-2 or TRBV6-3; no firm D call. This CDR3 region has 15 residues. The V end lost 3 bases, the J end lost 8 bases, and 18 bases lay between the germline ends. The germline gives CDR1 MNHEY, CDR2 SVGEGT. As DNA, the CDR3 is TGTGCCAGCAGTTATTGGGTCGGTCTCCGGGTTACGCAGTATTTT. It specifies CASSYWVGLRVTQYF.

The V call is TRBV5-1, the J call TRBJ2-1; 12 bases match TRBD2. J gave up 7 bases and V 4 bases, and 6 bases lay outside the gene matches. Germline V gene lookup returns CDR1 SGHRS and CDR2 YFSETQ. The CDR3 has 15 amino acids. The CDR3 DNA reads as TGCGCCAGCAGCCCCATACTAGCGGGGGGAAATGAGCAGTTCTTC. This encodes CASSPILAGGNEQFF. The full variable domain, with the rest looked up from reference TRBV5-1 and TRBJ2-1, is KAGVTQTPRYLIKTRGQQVTLSCSPISGHRSVSWYQQTPGQGLQFLFEYFSETQRNKGNFPGRFSGRQFSNSRSEMNVSTLELGDSALYLCASSPILAGGNEQFFGPGTRLTVL.

CDR3 DNA: TGTGCCAGCAGTTTTCTAGGGGATGGCTACACCTTC. This sequence encodes CASSFLGDGYTF. This chain connects TRBV12-3 or TRBV12-4 to TRBJ1-2; a possible D gene is TRBD1 (5 bases). Trimming stripped 3 bases from V and 6 bases from J, with 8 bases between. The CDR3 has 12 residues.

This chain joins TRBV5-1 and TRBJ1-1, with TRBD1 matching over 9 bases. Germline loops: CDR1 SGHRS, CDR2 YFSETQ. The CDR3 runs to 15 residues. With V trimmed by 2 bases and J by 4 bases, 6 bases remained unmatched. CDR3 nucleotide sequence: TGCGCCAGCAGCTTCTTGGGACAGGGAAGCACTGAAGCTTTCTTT. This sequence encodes CASSFLGQGSTEAFF.

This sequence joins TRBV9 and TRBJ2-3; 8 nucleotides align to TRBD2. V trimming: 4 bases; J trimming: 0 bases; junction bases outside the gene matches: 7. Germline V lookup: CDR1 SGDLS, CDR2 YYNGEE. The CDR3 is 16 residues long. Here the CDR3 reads CASSPRLASSTDTQYF. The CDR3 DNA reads TGTGCCAGCAGCCCCAGACTAGCGAGTAGCACAGATACGCAGTATTTT.

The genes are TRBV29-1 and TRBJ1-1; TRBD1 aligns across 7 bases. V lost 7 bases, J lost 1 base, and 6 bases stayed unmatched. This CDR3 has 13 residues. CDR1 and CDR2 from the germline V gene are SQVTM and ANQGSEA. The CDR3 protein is CSARTGQNTEAFF. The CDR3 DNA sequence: TGCAGCGCCAGGACAGGACAGAACACTGAAGCTTTCTTT.

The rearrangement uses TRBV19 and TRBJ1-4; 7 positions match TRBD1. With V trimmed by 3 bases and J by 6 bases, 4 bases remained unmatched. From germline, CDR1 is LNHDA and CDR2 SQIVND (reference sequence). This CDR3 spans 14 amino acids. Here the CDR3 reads CASSIGGGDEKLFF. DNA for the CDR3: TGTGCCAGTAGTATCGGAGGGGGCGATGAAAAACTGTTTTTT.

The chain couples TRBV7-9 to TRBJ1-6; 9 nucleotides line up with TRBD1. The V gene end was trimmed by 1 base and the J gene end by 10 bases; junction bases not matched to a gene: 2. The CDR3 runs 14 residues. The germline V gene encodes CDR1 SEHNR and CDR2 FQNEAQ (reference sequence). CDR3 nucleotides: TGTGCCAGCAGCTTAGGGACAGGGGTCTCACCCCTCCACTTT. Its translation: CASSLGTGVSPLHF.

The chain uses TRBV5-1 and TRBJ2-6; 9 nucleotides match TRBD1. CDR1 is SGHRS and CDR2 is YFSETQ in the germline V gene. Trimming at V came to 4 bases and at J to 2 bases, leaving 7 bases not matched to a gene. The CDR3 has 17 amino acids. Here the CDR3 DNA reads TGCGCCAGCAGCCTTATTACAGGGGGCGCTGGGGCCAACGTCCTGACTTTC. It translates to CASSLITGGAGANVLTF.

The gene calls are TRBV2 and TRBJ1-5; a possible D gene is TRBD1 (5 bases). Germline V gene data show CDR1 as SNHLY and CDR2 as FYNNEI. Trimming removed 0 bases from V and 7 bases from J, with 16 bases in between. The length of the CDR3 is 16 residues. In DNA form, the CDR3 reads TGTGCCAGCAGTGAAGCGTGGTTGCAGGGTGAACAGCCCCAGCATTTT. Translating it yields CASSEAWLQGEQPQHF.

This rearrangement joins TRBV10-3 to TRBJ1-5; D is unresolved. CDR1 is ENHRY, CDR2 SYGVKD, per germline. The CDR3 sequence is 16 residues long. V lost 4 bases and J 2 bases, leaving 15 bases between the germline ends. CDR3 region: CAISVGLTGGNQPQHF. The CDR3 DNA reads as TGTGCCATCAGTGTTGGTCTCACCGGGGGCAATCAGCCCCAGCATTTT.

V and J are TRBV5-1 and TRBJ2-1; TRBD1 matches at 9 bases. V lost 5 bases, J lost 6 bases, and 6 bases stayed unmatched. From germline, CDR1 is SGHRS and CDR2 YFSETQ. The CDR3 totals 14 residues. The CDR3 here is CASSQGQGSNEQFF. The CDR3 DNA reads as TGCGCCAGCAGTCAGGGACAGGGTTCCAATGAGCAGTTCTTC. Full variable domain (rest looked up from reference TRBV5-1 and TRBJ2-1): KAGVTQTPRYLIKTRGQQVTLSCSPISGHRSVSWYQQTPGQGLQFLFEYFSETQRNKGNFPGRFSGRQFSNSRSEMNVSTLELGDSALYLCASSQGQGSNEQFFGPGTRLTVL.